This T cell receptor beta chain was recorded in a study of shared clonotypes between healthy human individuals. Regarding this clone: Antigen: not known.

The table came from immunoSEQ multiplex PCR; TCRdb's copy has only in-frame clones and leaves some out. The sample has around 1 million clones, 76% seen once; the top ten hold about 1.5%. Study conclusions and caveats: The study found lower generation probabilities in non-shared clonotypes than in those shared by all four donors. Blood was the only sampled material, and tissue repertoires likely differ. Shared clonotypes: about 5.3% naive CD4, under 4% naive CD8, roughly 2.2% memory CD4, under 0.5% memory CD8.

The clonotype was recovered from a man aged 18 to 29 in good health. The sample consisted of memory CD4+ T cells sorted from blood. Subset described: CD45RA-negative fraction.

The CDR3 DNA reads TGTGCCTGGGAGACAGGGGGCGCGGGCAATCAGCCCCAGCATTTT. Translation: CAWETGGAGNQPQHF. The chain uses TRBV30 and TRBJ1-5, with TRBD1 identical over 10 bases. CDR1 is GTSNPN and CDR2 is SVGIG in the germline V gene (reference sequence). V lost 5 bases, J lost 2 bases, and 6 bases stayed unmatched. The length of the CDR3 is 15 residues.